Included here is one T cell receptor (beta chain) sequence, with context. Its target is not known. This CDR3 is built from 15 residues. Trimming removed 4 bases from V and 5 bases from J, with 15 bases in between. CDR1 is LNHDA, CDR2 SQIVND, per germline (reference sequence). The sample comes from a study of cytomegalovirus exposure and HLA in healthy donors. PCR was performed using 60 Vbeta and 13 Jbeta primers. Sequencing used immunoSEQ multiplex PCR; TCRdb keeps in-frame clones, though not all of them. The sample has about 52,000 clones. Study observations and caveats: TCR beta chains numbering more than 150 were designated cytomegalovirus-associated.

The rearrangement links TRBV19 to TRBJ1-5, with a possible D match to TRBD1 (6 bases). The clonotype was recovered from a woman in her fifties or sixties in good health and CMV-seropositive. The specimen sequenced was PBMCs. The CDR3, as DNA: TGTGCCAGTAGTAACACAGGGATAGTTCATCAGCCCCAGCATTTT. Amino acids: CASSNTGIVHQPQHF. Full variable domain (outside the CDR3, taken from reference TRBV19 and TRBJ1-5): DGGITQSPKYLFRKEGQNVTLSCEQNLNHDAMYWYRQDPGQGLRLIYYSQIVNDFQKGDIAEGYSVSREKKESFPLTVTSAQKNPTAFYLCASSNTGIVHQPQHFGDGTRLSIL.